The clone carrying this T cell receptor (beta chain) was found many times. No antigen is known for it. Each CDR3 protein is one row after TCRdb ran MiXCR on the 5' RACE reads. Of about 11,000 distinct CDR3 sequences listed, 40% to 45% were seen once; the top ten hold about a quarter. The sample is drawn from a study of T cell repertoires and leukemia-associated antigens. Whole-study context: Effective reads per sample ranged from roughly 3.3 to 5.0 million. Notes on the study in general: Whether expanded clones are antigen-specific and functional remains untested.

The sequence derives from a female donor in good health. The sequencing sample was made of CD3+ T cells sorted from blood and cultured.

In DNA, the CDR3 is TGTGCCAGCAGCCGGACTAGCGGTCAAGAGACCCAGTACTTC. Encoded protein: CASSRTSGQETQYF. The V call is TRBV7-9, the J call TRBJ2-5; 10 nucleotides agree with TRBD2. Trimming removed 5 bases from V and 2 bases from J; junction bases left unmatched: 2. The V gene's germline CDR1 is SEHNR and CDR2 FQNEAQ (reference sequence). CDR3 length equals 14 residues.